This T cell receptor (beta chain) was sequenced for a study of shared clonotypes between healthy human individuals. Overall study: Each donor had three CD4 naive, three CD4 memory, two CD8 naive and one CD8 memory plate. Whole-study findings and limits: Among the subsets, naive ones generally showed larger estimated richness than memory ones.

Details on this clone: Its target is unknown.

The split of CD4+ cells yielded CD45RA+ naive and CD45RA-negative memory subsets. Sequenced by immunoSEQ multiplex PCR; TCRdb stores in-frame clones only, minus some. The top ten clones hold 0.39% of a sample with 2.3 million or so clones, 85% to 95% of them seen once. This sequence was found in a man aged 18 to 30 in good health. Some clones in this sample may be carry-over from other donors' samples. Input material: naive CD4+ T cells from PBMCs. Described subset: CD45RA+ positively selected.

CDR3: CASSKLRHGYTF. CDR3 DNA sequence: TGTGCCAGCAGCAAATTGAGACATGGCTACACCTTC. V and J are TRBV21-1 and TRBJ1-2. TRBV21-1 is flagged as a pseudogene. The CDR3 has 12 residues.